This TCR beta chain was sequenced for a study of cytomegalovirus exposure and HLA in healthy donors. The study's findings and limits: In a later analysis, specific HLA alleles were associated with about 18,000 TCR beta sequences at a 0.05 false discovery rate. It was reported in a later analysis that an Asian-associated ancestry cluster showed fewer N-insertions than the approximately 670-donor mean.

It was with 60 Vbeta and 13 Jbeta primers that the PCR ran. TCRdb's table, derived via immunoSEQ multiplex PCR, lists solely in-frame clones and lacks some. The profile covers more than 110,000 clones, with more than 8% appearing a single time and 1.8% taken by the ten largest. The CDR3 spans 14 residues. Trimming stripped 0 bases from V and 3 bases from J, with 10 bases between. Germline CDR1 is SGHRS and CDR2 is YFSETQ. This clone was picked up a small number of times. Its antigen is unknown. Sequenced: PBMCs. The source is a man aged 45-65 years in good health and CMV-seronegative. The chain recombines TRBV5-1 with TRBJ2-7, with D hard to call. CDR3 DNA sequence: TGCGCCAGCAGCTTGGGGGCAACGGTCTACGAGCAGTACTTC. It yields the protein CASSLGATVYEQYF.